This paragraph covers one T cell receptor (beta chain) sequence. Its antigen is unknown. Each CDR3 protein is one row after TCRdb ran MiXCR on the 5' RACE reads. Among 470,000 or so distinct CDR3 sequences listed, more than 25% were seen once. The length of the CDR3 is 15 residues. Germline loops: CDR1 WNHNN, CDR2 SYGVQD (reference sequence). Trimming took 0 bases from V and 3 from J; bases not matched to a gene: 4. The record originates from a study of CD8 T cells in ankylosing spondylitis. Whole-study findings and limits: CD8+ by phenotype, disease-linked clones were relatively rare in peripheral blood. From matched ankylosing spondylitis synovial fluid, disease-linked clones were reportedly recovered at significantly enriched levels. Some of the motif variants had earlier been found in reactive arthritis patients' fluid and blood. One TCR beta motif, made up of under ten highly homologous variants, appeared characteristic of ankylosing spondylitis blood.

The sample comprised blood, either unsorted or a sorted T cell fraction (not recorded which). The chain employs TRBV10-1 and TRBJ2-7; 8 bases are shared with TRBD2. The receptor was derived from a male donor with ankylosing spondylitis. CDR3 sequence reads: CASSESTGGLYEQYF. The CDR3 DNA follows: TGCGCCAGCAGTGAGTCCACGGGAGGGCTCTACGAGCAGTACTTC.